This T cell receptor beta chain was recorded in a study of cytomegalovirus exposure and HLA in healthy donors. General observations from the study: Rarity marked most TCR sequences, yet some public TCRs occurred in many donors.

The CDR3 contains 15 residues. CDR1 LNHDA and CDR2 SQIVND come from the germline V gene (reference sequence). Trimming left V 3 bases short and J 6 bases short, with 15 bases between. The PCR used 60 Vbeta and 13 Jbeta primers. Sequenced by immunoSEQ multiplex PCR; TCRdb stores in-frame clones only, minus some. The table records some 130,000 clones, approximately 80% of them present only once. This clone came up once. Its antigen is still unknown. Material for sequencing was PBMCs. The chain has TRBV19 and TRBJ2-1; perhaps TRBD2 as D (5 bases). The clonotype was recovered from a male donor in good health and CMV-seropositive. The CDR3 is CASSIRASHVNEQFF. CDR3 nucleotides: TGTGCCAGTAGTATCCGGGCTAGCCACGTCAATGAGCAGTTCTTC. Full variable domain (rest looked up from reference TRBV19 and TRBJ2-1): DGGITQSPKYLFRKEGQNVTLSCEQNLNHDAMYWYRQDPGQGLRLIYYSQIVNDFQKGDIAEGYSVSREKKESFPLTVTSAQKNPTAFYLCASSIRASHVNEQFFGPGTRLTVL.